Below, 17 T cell receptor beta chains from the same sample are listed, as sequenced in a study of cytomegalovirus exposure and HLA in healthy donors. Researchers ran the PCR with 60 Vbeta and 13 Jbeta primers. Here immunoSEQ multiplex PCR was the method, and the copy in TCRdb shows in-frame clones only, minus some. Among about 130,000 clones listed, 65% to 80% were seen once. Input material: PBMCs. The receptor source for this set is a human donor in good health.

The J gene is TRBJ2-1, the V gene TRBV5-8; 10 positions agree with TRBD1. The CDR3 has 18 residues. The germline V gene has CDR1 SGHTS and CDR2 YDEGEE. V was pared by 4 bases and J by 2 bases, with 12 bases of the junction left unmatched. In DNA, the CDR3 is TGTGCCAGCAGCATGGGACAGGGGCGGAGGGTTCCCTACAATGAGCAGTTCTTC. Encoded protein: CASSMGQGRRVPYNEQFF.

The chain uses TRBV5-4 and TRBJ2-7; D uncertain. The ends were cut back, 0 bases at V and 3 bases at J, with 7 bases in the middle. Per germline, CDR1 SGHNT and CDR2 YYREEE (reference sequence). This CDR3 comprises 13 residues. The CDR3 coding sequence is TGTGCCAGCAGCTTGGTGAACGGCTACGAGCAGTACTTC. Protein sequence: CASSLVNGYEQYF.

The J gene is TRBJ1-6, the V gene TRBV10-3; perhaps TRBD1 as D (5 bases). This CDR3 is built from 15 residues. Per germline, CDR1 ENHRY and CDR2 SYGVKD. Trimming removed 0 bases from V and 6 bases from J, with 9 bases in between. Written as DNA, the CDR3 is TGTGCCATCAGTGAGTCAACGGGGGGTAATTCACCCCTCCACTTT. Protein sequence: CAISESTGGNSPLHF.

V gene TRBV25-1 combines with J gene TRBJ1-2; D uncertain. CDR3 length equals 14 residues. Between the trimmed V and J ends, which lost 1 base and 4 bases, there was a span of 10 bases. CDR1 and CDR2 (germline): MGHDK, SYGVNS. The CDR3 DNA is TGTGCCAGCAGTGAATCGGGGATTTTCTATGGCTACACCTTC. This translates into CASSESGIFYGYTF.

This chain links TRBV27 with TRBJ1-6; 10 positions agree with TRBD1. Germline V gene data show CDR1 as MNHEY and CDR2 as SMNVEV (reference sequence). The CDR3 runs 18 residues. V lost 3 bases to trimming and J lost 7 bases; unmatched junction nucleotides: 12. In DNA form, the CDR3 reads TGTGCCAGCAGTTTGGGTGTAGTCGGGACAGGGGTCAATTCACCCCTCCACTTT. Its protein product is CASSLGVVGTGVNSPLHF.

This chain joins TRBV2 and TRBJ1-1; 9 bases line up with TRBD1. The CDR3 runs to 17 residues. Germline CDR1 SNHLY, CDR2 FYNNEI. The ends lost 7 bases at V and 0 bases at J; junction bases unmatched: 12. The CDR3 loop reads CASIPLGQGSMNTEAFF. The DNA for the CDR3 is TGTGCCAGCATCCCCTTGGGACAGGGCTCCATGAACACTGAAGCTTTCTTT.

This sequence joins TRBV14 and TRBJ2-6, with 9 bases lining up with TRBD1. This CDR3 has 16 residues. V was clipped by 4 bases and J by 0 bases; unmatched bases: 1. Germline CDR1 SGHDN, CDR2 FVKESK. The CDR3 loop is CASSRTGVSGANVLTF. Here the CDR3 DNA reads TGTGCCAGCAGCCGGACAGGGGTCTCTGGGGCCAACGTCCTGACTTTC. The whole variable domain, filled in from reference TRBV14 and TRBJ2-6, reads EAGVTQFPSHSVIEKGQTVTLRCDPISGHDNLYWYRRVMGKEIKFLLHFVKESKQDESGMPNNRFLAERTGGTYSTLKVQPAELEDSGVYFCASSRTGVSGANVLTFGAGSRLTVL.

The chain recombines TRBV7-9 with TRBJ1-4, with D hard to call. Germline assignment: CDR1 SEHNR and CDR2 FQNEAQ (reference sequence). The CDR3 runs to 14 residues. Trimming cost V 1 base and J 5 bases, with 8 bases left between them. The CDR3, as DNA: TGTGCCAGCAGCTTAGGTACAGAAAATGAAAAACTGTTTTTT. As protein: CASSLGTENEKLFF.

This chain joins TRBV2 and TRBJ2-7; D may be TRBD2 (6 bases). This CDR3 region has 12 residues. With 11 bases removed from V and 2 bases from J, the gap between germline ends came to 13 bases. Germline loops: CDR1 SNHLY, CDR2 FYNNEI. Written as DNA, the CDR3 is TGTGCCGGAGGGGTGGCGGCCTACGAGCAGTACTTC. It encodes CAGGVAAYEQYF.

This clone has only one observation. This chain links TRBV18 with TRBJ1-2; D is unclear. In germline, CDR1 is KGHSH, CDR2 LQKENI. Trimming cost V 3 bases and J 6 bases, with 8 bases left between them. CDR3 length: 12 residues. The CDR3 spells CASSPREHGYTF. In DNA form, the CDR3 reads TGTGCCAGCTCACCTCGCGAGCATGGCTACACCTTC.

This chain joins TRBV6-1 and TRBJ1-2, with D possibly TRBD1 on 5 matching bases. Germline V gene data show CDR1 as MNHNS and CDR2 as SASEGT. V was shortened by 5 bases and J by 7 bases, with 17 bases between the two germline ends. The CDR3 loop spans 14 amino acids. CDR3 residues: CASSPSLGGFGYTF. The CDR3 nucleotides are TGTGCCAGCAGTCCCTCTTTGGGGGGGTTTGGCTACACCTTC.

In this sample, this clone turned up once. The chain couples TRBV10-3 to TRBJ2-7, with 8 bases that match TRBD2. CDR3 length: 16 residues. Germline CDR1 and CDR2: ENHRY and SYGVKD. After removal of 10 bases from V and 0 bases from J, the junction contained 14 bases not matched to a gene. CDR3 bases: TGTGCCACCAAGGGGGACGAGCGGGGGAGCTCCTACGAGCAGTACTTC. Translating gives CATKGDERGSSYEQYF.

This clone was found a few times. This sequence joins TRBV7-2 and TRBJ1-1; 7 positions match TRBD1. Germline V lookup: CDR1 SGHTA, CDR2 FQGNSA. J was trimmed by 6 bases and V by 6 bases; bases with no gene match: 7. The CDR3 is 13 residues long. In DNA, the CDR3 is TGTGCCAGCAGTCTTGACAGGGACTCTGAAGCTTTCTTT. Amino acid sequence: CASSLDRDSEAFF. The variable domain in full, completed from reference TRBV7-2 and TRBJ1-1, reads GAGVSQSPSNKVTEKGKDVELRCDPISGHTALYWYRQSLGQGLEFLIYFQGNSAPDKSGLPSDRFSAERTGGSVSTLTIQRTQQEDSAVYLCASSLDRDSEAFFGQGTRLTVV.

The CDR3 loop reads CASSPVQHRGNTGELFF. The DNA of the CDR3 is TGTGCCAGCTCACCGGTCCAACATAGGGGGAACACCGGGGAGCTGTTTTTT. V usage is TRBV18 and J usage is TRBJ2-2; D may be TRBD1 (5 bases). V dropped 3 bases and J dropped 1 base, with 15 bases sitting between them. Germline V gene data show CDR1 as KGHSH and CDR2 as LQKENI. CDR3 length: 17 amino acids.

This clone was recorded only once. This chain joins TRBV19 and TRBJ1-2, with TRBD1 matching over 8 bases. CDR1 LNHDA and CDR2 SQIVND come from the germline V gene (reference sequence). CDR3 length: 16 amino acids. Germline trimming cut 6 bases from V and 4 bases from J; bases unmatched to any gene: 13. CDR3 sequence reads: CASRANRGYSVYGYTF. The CDR3 nucleotides read TGTGCCAGTAGGGCGAACAGGGGGTACTCCGTCTATGGCTACACCTTC. The full variable domain, in which reference TRBV19 and TRBJ1-2 provide the parts outside the CDR3, is DGGITQSPKYLFRKEGQNVTLSCEQNLNHDAMYWYRQDPGQGLRLIYYSQIVNDFQKGDIAEGYSVSREKKESFPLTVTSAQKNPTAFYLCASRANRGYSVYGYTFGSGTRLTVV.

The chain couples TRBV13 to TRBJ2-7; 9 nucleotides match TRBD1. V gave up 5 bases and J gave up 3 bases; unmatched junction bases: 8. Germline V gene sequence: CDR1 PRHDT, CDR2 FYEKMQ (reference sequence). The CDR3 loop spans 15 amino acids. CDR3 sequence: CASSDPGQGGYEQYF. CDR3 DNA: TGTGCCAGCAGCGACCCGGGACAGGGAGGCTACGAGCAGTACTTC.

The J gene is TRBJ2-5, the V gene TRBV2; TRBD2 agrees at 9 bases. The CDR3 covers 15 residues. The germline V gene has CDR1 SNHLY and CDR2 FYNNEI. V lost 8 bases to trimming and J lost 2 bases; unmatched junction nucleotides: 9. The CDR3 loop is CASLEIAGEQETQYF. In DNA, the CDR3 is TGTGCCAGCCTGGAAATAGCGGGGGAACAAGAGACCCAGTACTTC.